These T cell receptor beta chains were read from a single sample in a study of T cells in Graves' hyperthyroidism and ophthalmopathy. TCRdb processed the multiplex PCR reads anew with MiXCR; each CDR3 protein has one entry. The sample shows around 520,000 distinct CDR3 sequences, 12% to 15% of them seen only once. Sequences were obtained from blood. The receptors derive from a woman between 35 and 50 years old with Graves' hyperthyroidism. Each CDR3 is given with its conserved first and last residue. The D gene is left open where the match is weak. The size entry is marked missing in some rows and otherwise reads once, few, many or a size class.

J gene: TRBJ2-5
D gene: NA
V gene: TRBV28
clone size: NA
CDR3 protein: CASSLGTPKTQYF
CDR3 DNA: TGTGCCAGCAGTTTAGGGACGCCTAAGACCCAGTACTTC

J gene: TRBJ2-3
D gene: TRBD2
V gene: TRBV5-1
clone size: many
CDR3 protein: CASSPSVGSGMVDTQYF
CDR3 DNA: TGCGCCAGCAGCCCGAGTGTGGGTAGCGGGATGGTAGATACGCAGTATTTT

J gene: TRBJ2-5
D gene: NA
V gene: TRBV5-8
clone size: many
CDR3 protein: CASSGGGRGETQYF
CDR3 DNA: TGTGCCAGCAGCGGCGGAGGGAGAGGGGAGACCCAGTACTTC

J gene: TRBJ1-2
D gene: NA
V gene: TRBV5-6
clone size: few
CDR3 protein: CASSKDSTYGYTF
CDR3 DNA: TGTGCCAGCAGCAAGGACAGCACCTATGGCTACACCTTC

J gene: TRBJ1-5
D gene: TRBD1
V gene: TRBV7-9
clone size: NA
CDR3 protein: CASSSNILTGVENQPQHF
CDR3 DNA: TGTGCCAGCAGCTCCAACATCTTGACAGGGGTCGAAAATCAGCCCCAGCATTTT

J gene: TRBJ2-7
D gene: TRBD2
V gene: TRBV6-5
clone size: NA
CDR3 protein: CASSSPGTSDEQYF
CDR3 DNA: TGTGCCAGCAGTTCTCCCGGGACTAGCGACGAGCAGTACTTC

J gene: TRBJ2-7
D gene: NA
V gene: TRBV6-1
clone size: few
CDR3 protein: CASSSPGIGEQYF
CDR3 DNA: TGTGCCAGCAGTTCGCCCGGTATCGGCGAGCAGTACTTC

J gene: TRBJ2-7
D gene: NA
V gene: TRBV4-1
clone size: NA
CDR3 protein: CASSQEVTLGSYEQYF
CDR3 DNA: TGCGCCAGCAGCCAAGAAGTTACCCTAGGGTCCTACGAGCAGTACTTC

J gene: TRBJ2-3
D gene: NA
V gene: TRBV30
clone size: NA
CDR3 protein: CAWSSEGGFSTDTQYF
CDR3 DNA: TGTGCCTGGAGTAGCGAGGGGGGCTTTAGCACAGATACGCAGTATTTT

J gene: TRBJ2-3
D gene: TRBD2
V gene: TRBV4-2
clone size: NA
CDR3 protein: CASSQKTSGRSTDTQYF
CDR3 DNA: TGTGCCAGCAGCCAAAAGACTAGCGGGAGAAGCACAGATACGCAGTATTTT

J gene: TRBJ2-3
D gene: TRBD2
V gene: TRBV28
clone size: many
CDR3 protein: CASSLTTSGADTQYF
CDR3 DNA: TGTGCCAGCAGTTTAACCACTAGCGGGGCAGATACGCAGTATTTT

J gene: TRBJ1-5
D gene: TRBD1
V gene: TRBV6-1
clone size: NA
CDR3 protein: CASSDELTGNQPQHF
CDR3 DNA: TGTGCCAGCAGTGACGAGCTGACAGGGAATCAGCCCCAGCATTTT

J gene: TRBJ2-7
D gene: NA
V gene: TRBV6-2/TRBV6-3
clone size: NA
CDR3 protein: CASSSPVHEQYF
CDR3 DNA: TGTGCCAGCAGTTCTCCCGTCCACGAGCAGTACTTC

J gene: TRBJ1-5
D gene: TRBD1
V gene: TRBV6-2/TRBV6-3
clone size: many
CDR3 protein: CASSYGQGGNQPQHF
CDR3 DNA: TGTGCCAGCAGTTACGGGCAGGGGGGCAATCAGCCCCAGCATTTT

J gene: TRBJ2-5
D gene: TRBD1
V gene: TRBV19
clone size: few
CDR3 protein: CASSGQDLETQYF
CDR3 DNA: TGTGCCAGTAGCGGACAGGATTTAGAGACCCAGTACTTC

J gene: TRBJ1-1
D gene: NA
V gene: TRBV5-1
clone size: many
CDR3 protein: CASSQNLYGNTEAFF
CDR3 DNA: TGCGCCAGCAGCCAAAACCTCTACGGGAACACTGAAGCTTTCTTT

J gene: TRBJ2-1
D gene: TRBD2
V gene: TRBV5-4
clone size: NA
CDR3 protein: CASSQELAGAIF
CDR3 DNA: TGTGCCAGCAGCCAAGAACTAGCGGGAGCAATCTTC

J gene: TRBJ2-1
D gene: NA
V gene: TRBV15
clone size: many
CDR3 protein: CATSREFGTQNEQFF
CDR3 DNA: TGTGCCACCAGCAGAGAGTTCGGGACCCAGAATGAGCAGTTCTTC